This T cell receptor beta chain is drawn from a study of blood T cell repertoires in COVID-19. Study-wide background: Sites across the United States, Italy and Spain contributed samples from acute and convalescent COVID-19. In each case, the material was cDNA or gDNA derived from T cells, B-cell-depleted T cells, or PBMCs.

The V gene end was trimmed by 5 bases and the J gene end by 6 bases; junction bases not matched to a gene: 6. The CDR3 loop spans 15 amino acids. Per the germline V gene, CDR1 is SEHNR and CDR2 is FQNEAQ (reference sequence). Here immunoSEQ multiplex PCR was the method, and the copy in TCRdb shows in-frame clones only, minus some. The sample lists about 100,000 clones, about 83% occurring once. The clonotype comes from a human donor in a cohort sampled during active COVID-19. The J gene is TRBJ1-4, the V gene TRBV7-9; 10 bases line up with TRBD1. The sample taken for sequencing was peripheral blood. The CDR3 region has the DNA TGTGCCAGCAGCGTCGAGACAGGGGGCCATGAAAAACTGTTTTTT. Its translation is CASSVETGGHEKLFF.